Listed below are T cell receptor beta chains from one sample, sequenced in a study of T-cell memory formation after mild COVID-19. One entry per CDR3 protein, called by TCRdb with MiXCR from the 5' RACE reads. The sample lists a few hundred thousand distinct CDR3 sequences; roughly 25% were seen once. Material: PBMCs or a T cell subset sorted from them (not recorded which). The receptor source for this set is an adult woman who had mild COVID-19 (a few samples of this study predate the infection). Cell type and time point are not known. Both conserved end residues are trimmed from each CDR3. Clone size appears in some rows only: once, few, many, or a class for an expanded clone.

size,J,V,CDR3
.,TRBJ2-5,TRBV19,ASRRGQTQETQY
.,TRBJ2-2,TRBV6-2/TRBV6-3,ASSPGQGANGELF
.,TRBJ1-2,TRBV20-1,SAVLLGQGSGYT
.,TRBJ1-5,TRBV29-1,SVRDRADQPQH
.,TRBJ2-7,TRBV19,ASQGRDRPYEQY
.,TRBJ1-5,TRBV5-4,ASSLAGDGPQH
few,TRBJ2-1,TRBV5-6,ASSLGSGRAGEQF
few,TRBJ2-4,TRBV2,ASSEGRDRKNIQY
.,TRBJ1-1,TRBV12-3/TRBV12-4,ATIQRAVNTEAF
.,TRBJ1-5,TRBV25-1,ASAALGNQPQH
.,TRBJ1-2,TRBV6-1,ASSEDAVYGYT
.,TRBJ2-3,TRBV7-6,ASSLRAPPGTSGGRNTQY
.,TRBJ2-5,TRBV10-3,AISESGELETQY
.,TRBJ1-2,TRBV29-1,SVLGASNYGYT
.,TRBJ2-3,TRBV20-1,SAWKTTDTQY
.,TRBJ2-1,TRBV5-1,ASSPHFQLAGVNEQF
.,TRBJ2-1,TRBV7-3,ASSLKGGRASYEQF
few,TRBJ1-2,TRBV5-1,ASSLGTAKSYGYT
few,TRBJ1-1,TRBV11-3,ASSLVRGRNTEAF
.,TRBJ2-2,TRBV12-3/TRBV12-4,ASREQGRGGGELF
.,TRBJ2-7,TRBV27,ASSPDGTEKFYEQY
.,TRBJ1-1,TRBV20-1,SARVRMNTEAF
few,TRBJ2-2,TRBV7-9,ASSLAVQYTGELF
few,TRBJ2-7,TRBV18,ASSPRSGVVWEQY
.,TRBJ1-1,TRBV6-5,ASSYEEITEAF
few,TRBJ2-3,TRBV10-3,AISTTGNGGDTQY
few,TRBJ2-2,TRBV20-1,SARSRDTGELF
many,TRBJ2-3,TRBV11-2,ASSLTRTSGGAGGDTQY
.,TRBJ2-3,TRBV19,ASSRGLTSGDTQY
.,TRBJ2-1,TRBV3-1,ASSQERLLTGNEQF
few,TRBJ2-1,TRBV24-1,ATSSSGNNEQF
.,TRBJ1-2,TRBV4-1,ASSRDSVWYGYT
many,TRBJ1-1,TRBV18,ASSPQGTEAF
many,TRBJ2-1,TRBV27,ASSLIGEEQF
few,TRBJ2-2,TRBV19,ASSIFRGADTGELF
.,TRBJ2-3,TRBV3-1,ASSQEWILASTDTQY
.,TRBJ1-1,TRBV2,ASTWTGGGTEAF
many,TRBJ2-3,TRBV5-1,ASSSPVVADTQY
few,TRBJ2-1,TRBV27,ASSATLTSGAYNEQF
.,TRBJ2-7,TRBV29-1,SAGQGQEQY
few,TRBJ1-5,TRBV10-3,ATTTALYQPQH
.,TRBJ2-7,TRBV6-5,ASSPARGSSYEQY
few,TRBJ1-1,TRBV5-1,ASSLAGGAIEAF
few,TRBJ2-3,TRBV24-1,ATSDHGQGALGDTQY
few,TRBJ1-3,TRBV29-1,SVEWLIGNTIY
few,TRBJ2-6,TRBV7-2,AGGSTGANVLT
few,TRBJ1-3,TRBV12-3/TRBV12-4,ASRRASGNTIY
few,TRBJ2-3,TRBV12-3/TRBV12-4,ASSFSLEDRASTDTQY
.,TRBJ1-5,TRBV7-9,ASSLAPFDQPQH
.,TRBJ1-1,TRBV29-1,SVGGQGFTEAF
.,TRBJ2-2,TRBV6-4,ASSAGDPTGELF